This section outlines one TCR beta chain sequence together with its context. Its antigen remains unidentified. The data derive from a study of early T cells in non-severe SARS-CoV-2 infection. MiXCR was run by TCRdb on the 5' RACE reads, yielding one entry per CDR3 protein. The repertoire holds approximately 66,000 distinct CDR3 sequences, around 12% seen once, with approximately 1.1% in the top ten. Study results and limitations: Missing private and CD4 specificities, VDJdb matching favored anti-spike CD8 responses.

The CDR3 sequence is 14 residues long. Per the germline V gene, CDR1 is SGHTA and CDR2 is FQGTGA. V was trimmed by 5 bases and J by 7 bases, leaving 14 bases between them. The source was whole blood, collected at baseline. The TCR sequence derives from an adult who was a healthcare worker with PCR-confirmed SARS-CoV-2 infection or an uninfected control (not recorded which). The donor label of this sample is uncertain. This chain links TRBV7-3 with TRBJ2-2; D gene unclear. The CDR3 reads CASSTNRVSGELFF. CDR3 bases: TGTGCCAGCAGCACCAATCGTGTCAGCGGGGAGCTGTTTTTT.